The 14 T cell receptor beta chains below come from one sample, sequenced in a study of cytomegalovirus exposure and HLA in healthy donors. Use of 60 Vbeta and 13 Jbeta primers characterized the PCR. Data came from immunoSEQ multiplex PCR; TCRdb stores just in-frame clones and leaves some out. The clone table shows about 200,000 clones, with the ten largest holding around 1.1%. The sequenced sample was PBMCs. These receptors all come from a girl aged 2-15 years in good health and CMV-seropositive.

V usage is TRBV11-1 and J usage is TRBJ2-2; D may be TRBD2 (6 bases). Germline V gives CDR1 SGHAT, CDR2 FQDESV (reference sequence). The CDR3 is 15 amino acids. Between the trimmed V and J ends, which lost 6 bases and 6 bases, there was a span of 17 bases. Here the CDR3 DNA reads TGTGCCAGCAGAACTCAAGGAGGGGAAGCCGGGGAGCTGTTTTTT. This gives the protein CASRTQGGEAGELFF.

This chain links TRBV11-2 with TRBJ2-7, with 8 positions matching TRBD1. The CDR3 has 15 residues. V dropped 6 bases and J dropped 2; count of bases not matched to a gene: 9. The germline V gene has CDR1 SGHAT and CDR2 FQNNGV. The CDR3 sequence is CASRVVGQGAYEQYF. The CDR3 DNA reads TGTGCCAGCAGGGTCGTCGGACAGGGCGCCTACGAGCAGTACTTC.

The rearrangement joins TRBV5-4 to TRBJ2-1; 10 nucleotides agree with TRBD1. J gave up 4 bases and V 4 bases, and 5 bases lay outside the gene matches. This CDR3 comprises 15 residues. Germline lookup yields CDR1 SGHNT and CDR2 YYREEE (reference sequence). CDR3 nucleotide sequence: TGTGCCAGCAGCCTGACAGGGGGCCCTTACAATGAGCAGTTCTTC. Protein sequence: CASSLTGGPYNEQFF.

V and J are TRBV6-1 and TRBJ2-2, with 7 nucleotides matching TRBD2. This CDR3 is built from 14 residues. CDR1 and CDR2 from the germline V gene are MNHNS and SASEGT. V was pared by 6 bases and J by 4 bases, with 5 bases of the junction left unmatched. The CDR3 sequence is CASRTGGGTGELFF. CDR3 nucleotide sequence: TGTGCCAGCAGAACGGGAGGAGGCACCGGGGAGCTGTTTTTT.

V usage is TRBV4-1 and J usage is TRBJ1-2, with TRBD1 matching over 9 bases. Germline-derived CDR1 and CDR2 are MGHRA and YSYEKL. This CDR3 is built from 15 residues. The ends lost 1 base at V and 2 bases at J; junction bases unmatched: 2. CDR3 in DNA: TGCGCCAGCAGCCAAGCCGGACAGGGGAACTATGGCTACACCTTC. Its protein product is CASSQAGQGNYGYTF.

V usage is TRBV28 and J usage is TRBJ1-5; TRBD1 agrees at 7 bases. Germline CDR1 MDHEN, CDR2 SYDVKM. J gave up 4 bases and V 6 bases, and 3 bases lay outside the gene matches. This CDR3 spans 13 amino acids. This CDR3 is CASRRDSNQPQHF. The CDR3 DNA sequence: TGTGCCAGCAGACGGGACAGTAATCAGCCCCAGCATTTT.

The chain uses TRBV4-2 and TRBJ2-3; D gene unclear. This CDR3 contains 15 residues. CDR1 and CDR2 from the germline V gene are LGHNA and YNFKEQ. Between the trimmed V and J ends, which lost 1 base and 2 bases, there was a span of 10 bases. CDR3 loop: CASSQVLDNTDTQYF. The CDR3 DNA sequence: TGTGCCAGCAGCCAAGTGCTTGACAACACAGATACGCAGTATTTT.

This chain uses TRBV5-1 with TRBJ2-2; D gene uncertain. CDR3 length: 16 residues. Germline V gene lookup returns CDR1 SGHRS and CDR2 YFSETQ. Trimming left V 4 bases short and J 6 bases short, with 19 bases between. CDR3: CASSPAPHTISGELFF. The CDR3 DNA follows: TGCGCCAGCAGCCCCGCACCCCACACCATATCCGGGGAGCTGTTTTTT.

The V call is TRBV7-2, the J call TRBJ2-1; a possible D gene is TRBD1 (6 bases). This CDR3 has 16 residues. Germline V gene sequence: CDR1 SGHTA, CDR2 FQGNSA. V was shortened by 5 bases and J by 3 bases, with 17 bases between the two germline ends. For the CDR3, the DNA is TGTGCCAGCAGCCTTAAGGGGGATTTGGTCTACAATGAGCAGTTCTTC. Its translation: CASSLKGDLVYNEQFF.

The J gene is TRBJ2-3, the V gene TRBV28; 10 bases agree with TRBD2. V shed 3 bases, J shed 8 bases, and the junction held 8 bases outside the gene matches. The CDR3 extends over 15 amino acids. Germline CDR1 MDHEN, CDR2 SYDVKM. The CDR3 DNA reads as TGTGCCAGCAGTTTCCAAAGCGGGAGGGCCTTTACGCAGTATTTT. Protein sequence: CASSFQSGRAFTQYF. Together with reference TRBV28 and TRBJ2-3, the CDR3 gives the full variable domain: DVKVTQSSRYLVKRTGEKVFLECVQDMDHENMFWYRQDPGLGLRLIYFSYDVKMKEKGDIPEGYSVSREKKERFSLILESASTNQTSMYLCASSFQSGRAFTQYFGPGTRLTVL.

V is TRBV25-1 and J is TRBJ2-3; TRBD2 aligns across 7 bases. Trimming at V came to 0 bases and at J to 1 base, leaving 7 bases not matched to a gene. There are 17 residues in the CDR3. CDR1 and CDR2 from the germline V gene are MGHDK and SYGVNS. The CDR3 DNA sequence: TGTGCCAGCAGTGAATATGGCGGGAGATCAGGCACAGATACGCAGTATTTT. As protein: CASSEYGGRSGTDTQYF.

This chain uses TRBV13 with TRBJ2-1, with D possibly being TRBD2 (6 bases). The V and J ends lost 2 bases and 5 bases respectively, with 10 bases between them. The CDR3 has 14 residues. Germline V gene data show CDR1 as PRHDT and CDR2 as FYEKMQ (reference sequence). The CDR3: CASSLSGGNNEQFF. CDR3 nucleotides: TGTGCCAGCAGCTTATCGGGCGGGAACAATGAGCAGTTCTTC.

CDR3: CASSLGQVNTEAFF. CDR3 in DNA: TGTGCCAGCAGCTTAGGCCAGGTGAACACTGAAGCTTTCTTT. The rearrangement joins TRBV7-9 to TRBJ1-1, with D uncertain. The germline gives CDR1 SEHNR, CDR2 FQNEAQ (reference sequence). Trimming took off 1 base at V and 0 bases at J, with 6 bases between the two ends. This CDR3 comprises 14 residues.

The V gene is TRBV9, the J gene TRBJ2-6; 9 bases are a match to TRBD1. Germline CDR1 is SGDLS and CDR2 is YYNGEE. The trim removed 3 bases at V and 2 bases at J, leaving 6 bases unmatched. CDR3 length: 17 residues. This CDR3 is CASSAPRQGAGANVLTF. The CDR3 bases are TGTGCCAGCAGCGCCCCACGACAGGGGGCTGGGGCCAACGTCCTGACTTTC.